These 24 T cell receptor beta chains were all obtained from the same sample, sequenced in a study of human T cells and chemical hapten exposure (dated by TCRdb to the early 2020s). The time point tag for this specimen amounts to: pre-sensitization, week 0. This specimen's treatment or condition label, per the study, means: therapeutic diphenylcyclopropenone sensitization with weekly scalp DPC. Libraries were built with RACE. The sequencer listed for this sample is NextSeq 500. In-frame beta chains were kept once TCRdb had trimmed the public reads at Q25 with fastp and called clones with MiXCR. Each CDR3 protein appears once, grouped with its most common genes and DNA. Across this sample there are approximately 400,000 distinct CDR3 sequences, with 5.1% seen only once. The ten largest clones capture 2.5% to 3% of the sample. Sequenced here: whole blood, sampled in connection with sensitization to the hapten diphenylcyclopropenone (DPC). Receptor source: a woman between 45 and 65 years old with alopecia areata. Some clones in this sample may be carry-over from other donors' samples.

This clonotype was counted many times. The chain recombines TRBV12-3 or TRBV12-4 with TRBJ2-7; perhaps D is TRBD1 or TRBD2 (5 bases each). The CDR3 has 12 amino acids. Trimming removed 6 bases from V and 7 bases from J, with 13 bases in between. The CDR3 here is CASSRDRLEQYF. The CDR3 nucleotides read TGTGCCAGCAGCCGGGACCGGTTGGAGCAGTACTTC.

This clonotype appeared many times. The chain links TRBV18 to TRBJ2-1, with a possible D match to TRBD2 (6 bases). Germline CDR1 and CDR2: KGHSH and LQKENI. The CDR3 is made up of 13 amino acids. V was pared by 8 bases and J by 6 bases, with 14 bases between. The CDR3 region has the DNA TGTGCCAGCACTGTGGGGGGTCTCAATGAGCAGTTCTTC. Amino acids: CASTVGGLNEQFF.

Regarding this clonotype: A read error may be the cause here, since a much bigger clone is one base away. The rearrangement joins TRBV29-1 to TRBJ1-5; D is ambiguous. The CDR3 runs 17 residues. Between the trimmed V and J ends, which lost 2 bases and 0 bases, there was a span of 17 bases. CDR1 SQVTM and CDR2 ANQGSEA come from the germline V gene. CDR3 coding DNA: TGCAGCGTTGAAACAATGGCACTCGACGGTAGCAATCAGCCCCAGCATTTT. This translates into CSVETMALDGSNQPQHF. The variable domain in full, with the rest retrieved from reference TRBV29-1 and TRBJ1-5, is SAVISQKPSRDICQRGTSLTIQCQVDSQVTMMFWYRQQPGQSLTLIATANQGSEATYESGFVIDKFPISRPNLTFSTLTVSNMSPEDSSIYLCSVETMALDGSNQPQHFGDGTRLSIL.

This clonotype has ten or more counts. V gene TRBV6-5 combines with J gene TRBJ2-2, with 11 bases that match TRBD2. The CDR3 extends over 17 amino acids. With V trimmed by 1 base and J by 4 bases, 5 bases remained unmatched. In germline, CDR1 is MNHEY, CDR2 SVGAGI. The CDR3 DNA is TGTGCCAGCAGTTACTTAGCGGGAGGGCCGGTCACCGGGGAGCTGTTTTTT. It specifies CASSYLAGGPVTGELFF.

This chain connects TRBV3-1 to TRBJ2-3; 10 positions agree with TRBD2. This CDR3 has 17 residues. Trimming took 4 bases from V and 2 from J; bases not matched to a gene: 9. Germline V gene lookup returns CDR1 LGHDT and CDR2 YNNKEL (reference sequence). The CDR3 loop is CASSLELLAGYTDTQYF. The CDR3 region has the DNA TGTGCCAGCAGCCTCGAGTTACTAGCGGGGTACACAGATACGCAGTATTTT.

In this sample, this clonotype turned up a few times. The gene calls are TRBV27 and TRBJ1-1, with unresolved D. This CDR3 has 11 residues. Trimming left V 3 bases short and J 11 bases short, with 10 bases between. Germline assignment: CDR1 MNHEY and CDR2 SMNVEV (reference sequence). The CDR3 loop is CASSLGAKAFF. The CDR3 nucleotides read TGTGCCAGCAGTTTGGGAGCGAAGGCTTTCTTT.

The sample holds many counts of this clonotype. This chain links TRBV6-5 with TRBJ2-6, with TRBD1 identical over 8 bases. Germline CDR1 is MNHEY and CDR2 is SVGAGI. The length of the CDR3 is 17 residues. V dropped 6 bases and J dropped 0; count of bases not matched to a gene: 7. The CDR3 nucleotides are TGTGCCAGCAGCCTCGGGACAGGCAGCTCTGGGGCCAACGTCCTGACTTTC. It translates to CASSLGTGSSGANVLTF.

This clonotype appeared many times. As DNA, the CDR3 is TGCGCCAGCAGTGAGTCCCCTACCACTGGGGGTACGCAGTATTTT. It yields the protein CASSESPTTGGTQYF. The chain combines TRBV10-2 with TRBJ2-3, with D perhaps being TRBD1 or TRBD2 (5 bases each). Trimming cost V 0 bases and J 8 bases, with 15 bases left between them. CDR1 is WSHSY, CDR2 SAAADI, per germline. This CDR3 region has 15 residues.

The table lists this clonotype with a few counts. This rearrangement joins TRBV7-9 to TRBJ2-3; possible D gene TRBD1, 5 bases. From germline, CDR1 is SEHNR and CDR2 FQNEAQ (reference sequence). The CDR3 loop spans 13 amino acids. The V end lost 5 bases, the J end lost 8 bases, and 14 bases lay between the germline ends. CDR3 DNA: TGTGCCAGCAGCCCAATTGACCAGGGTACGCAGTATTTT. Residues: CASSPIDQGTQYF. Based on the CDR3 plus reference TRBV7-9 and TRBJ2-3, the full variable domain is DTGVSQNPRHKITKRGQNVTFRCDPISEHNRLYWYRQTLGQGPEFLTYFQNEAQLEKSRLLSDRFSAERPKGSFSTLEIQRTEQGDSAMYLCASSPIDQGTQYFGPGTRLTVL.

This clonotype was seen more than once but under ten times. V gene TRBV28 combines with J gene TRBJ2-2; D perhaps matches TRBD2 (5 bases). The V gene's germline CDR1 is MDHEN and CDR2 SYDVKM. This CDR3 is built from 15 residues. The V gene lost 3 bases and the J gene lost 0 bases, with 8 bases spanning the gap. The CDR3 DNA reads as TGTGCCAGCAGTTTGTACGGGGCGAACACCGGGGAGCTGTTTTTT. Translating gives CASSLYGANTGELFF.

This clonotype was counted between two and nine times. V and J are TRBV12-3 or TRBV12-4 and TRBJ2-7; tentatively, D is TRBD1 (7 bases). The V end was cut by 11 bases, the J end by 2 bases, with 16 bases between. The CDR3 totals 13 residues. The CDR3 bases are TGTGCCTCCAGGGGGGCAGCCGCCTACGAGCAGTACTTC. It encodes CASRGAAAYEQYF.

This clonotype showed up many times. This sequence joins TRBV28 and TRBJ1-6, with unresolved D. This CDR3 region has 14 residues. Germline assignment: CDR1 MDHEN and CDR2 SYDVKM. Trimming left V 10 bases short and J 3 bases short, with 13 bases between. CDR3 sequence: CATGRLHYNSPLHF. CDR3 DNA sequence: TGTGCCACCGGGCGGCTACACTATAATTCACCCCTCCACTTT. The entire variable domain, with the rest obtained from reference TRBV28 and TRBJ1-6, is as follows: DVKVTQSSRYLVKRTGEKVFLECVQDMDHENMFWYRQDPGLGLRLIYFSYDVKMKEKGDIPEGYSVSREKKERFSLILESASTNQTSMYLCATGRLHYNSPLHFGNGTRLTVT.

This clonotype was seen repeatedly, ten times or more. The V gene is TRBV6-5, the J gene TRBJ1-6; maybe TRBD1 (6 bases). The V end lost 3 bases, the J end lost 5 bases, and 14 bases lay between the germline ends. This CDR3 region has 16 residues. The germline V gene encodes CDR1 MNHEY and CDR2 SVGAGI. CDR3 sequence: CASSYGAGAHNSPLHF. The CDR3, as DNA: TGTGCCAGCAGTTATGGGGCAGGGGCTCATAATTCACCCCTCCACTTT.

This clonotype was counted many times. V usage is TRBV5-4 and J usage is TRBJ2-7; 10 bases align to TRBD2. The length of the CDR3 is 14 residues. J lost 7 bases, V lost 4 bases, and 8 bases had no gene match. Germline CDR1 is SGHNT and CDR2 is YYREEE (reference sequence). The CDR3 DNA reads as TGTGCCAGCAGCCAGGCCGGGACTAGCGAAGAGCAGTACTTC. This codes for CASSQAGTSEEQYF. The variable domain in full, completed from reference TRBV5-4 and TRBJ2-7, reads ETGVTQSPTHLIKTRGQQVTLRCSSQSGHNTVSWYQQALGQGPQFIFQYYREEENGRGNFPPRFSGLQFPNYSSELNVNALELDDSALYLCASSQAGTSEEQYFGPGTRLTVT.

This clonotype was detected ten times or more. The V call is TRBV11-2, the J call TRBJ2-5; TRBD2 matches 12 bases. CDR1 is SGHAT and CDR2 is FQNNGV in the germline V gene. V gave up 11 bases and J gave up 3 bases; unmatched junction bases: 7. The CDR3 loop spans 14 amino acids. The CDR3 spells CASLAGGPKETQYF. The CDR3 nucleotides read TGTGCCTCCCTAGCGGGAGGGCCAAAAGAGACCCAGTACTTC.

In this sample, this clonotype turned up many times. V gene TRBV29-1 combines with J gene TRBJ2-7; 12 bases are a match to TRBD2. The V gene's germline CDR1 is SQVTM and CDR2 ANQGSEA. Losses at the gene ends were 4 bases for V and 3 bases for J; bases not matched to a gene: 1. The CDR3 extends over 13 amino acids. DNA of the CDR3: TGCAGCGTTGGGACTAGCGGGAACTACGAGCAGTACTTC. It codes for CSVGTSGNYEQYF.

This clonotype came up many times. The chain recombines TRBV29-1 with TRBJ1-2, with unresolved D. Trimming shortened V by 4 bases and J by 3 bases, and 12 bases separated the two germline ends. The CDR3 covers 13 residues. Per germline, CDR1 SQVTM and CDR2 ANQGSEA. The CDR3 nucleotides read TGCAGCGTTGCGGAGGAAGTAGACTATGGCTACACCTTC. This translates into CSVAEEVDYGYTF.

The chain combines TRBV28 with TRBJ1-1; D ambiguous. Germline V lookup: CDR1 MDHEN, CDR2 SYDVKM. The V and J ends lost 6 bases and 4 bases respectively, with 9 bases between them. The length of the CDR3 is 12 residues. In DNA form, the CDR3 reads TGTGCCAGCAGCTCATCAGTCACTGAAGCTTTCTTT. It codes for CASSSSVTEAFF.

The table lists this clonotype with a few counts. CDR3 bases: TGTGCCAGCAGCCAAGATCCAGCAGTAAACAATCAGCCCCAGCATTTT. It codes for CASSQDPAVNNQPQHF. The V gene is TRBV4-2, the J gene TRBJ1-5, with no clear D. The ends were cut back, 0 bases at V and 3 bases at J, with 12 bases in the middle. CDR3 length: 16 residues. Germline CDR1 LGHNA, CDR2 YNFKEQ.

There are a few counts of this clonotype. The chain joins TRBV6-2 or TRBV6-3 to TRBJ2-7; 8 positions match TRBD1. After removal of 6 bases from V and 4 bases from J, the junction contained 8 bases not matched to a gene. Germline values: CDR1 MNHEY, CDR2 SVGEGT. CDR3 length: 14 residues. The CDR3 coding sequence is TGTGCCAGCAGCAGAGGGACAGGACAGTACGAGCAGTACTTC. Its translation is CASSRGTGQYEQYF.

This chain connects TRBV30 to TRBJ2-1, with D possibly being TRBD1 (5 bases). The germline CDR1 and CDR2 sequences are GTSNPN and SVGIG (reference sequence). Trimming stripped 2 bases from V and 6 bases from J, with 17 bases between. CDR3 length: 15 amino acids. In nucleotides, the CDR3 is TGTGCCTGGAGTTCAACAGGACCCCCTAGCAATGAGCAGTTCTTC. The encoded protein is CAWSSTGPPSNEQFF.

This clonotype was detected only a few times. This rearrangement joins TRBV12-5 to TRBJ2-7, with D tentatively TRBD1 or TRBD2 (5 bases each). The CDR3 is 16 amino acids. In germline, CDR1 is LGHNT, CDR2 FRNRAP. Trimming pared 0 bases from V and 4 bases from J, leaving 16 bases between. The CDR3 region has the DNA TGTGCTAGTGGTTTGGTAGCCGGGACCGAAACTTACGAGCAGTACTTC. Translation: CASGLVAGTETYEQYF.

In its sample, this clonotype was seen many times. The chain carries TRBV18 and TRBJ2-7; D is undetermined. Trimming cost V 6 bases and J 2 bases, with 8 bases left between them. Germline CDR1 KGHSH, CDR2 LQKENI. The CDR3 is 12 amino acids. The CDR3 protein is CASSPQAYEQYF. The CDR3 nucleotides read TGTGCCAGCTCCCCCCAGGCCTACGAGCAGTACTTC.

V gene TRBV30 combines with J gene TRBJ2-1; TRBD2 matches 10 bases. From germline, CDR1 is GTSNPN and CDR2 SVGIG (reference sequence). This CDR3 contains 14 residues. The V gene end was trimmed by 4 bases and the J gene end by 3 bases; junction bases not matched to a gene: 3. CDR3 in DNA: TGTGCCTGGAATAGCGGGAGGTACTACAATGAGCAGTTCTTC. The encoded protein is CAWNSGRYYNEQFF. The full variable domain, completed using reference TRBV30 and TRBJ2-1, is SQTIHQWPATLVQPVGSPLSLECTVEGTSNPNLYWYRQAAGRGLQLLFYSVGIGQISSEVPQNLSASRPQDRQFILSSKKLLLSDSGFYLCAWNSGRYYNEQFFGPGTRLTVL.